The TCR beta chain described here comes from a study of cytomegalovirus exposure and HLA in healthy donors. Study at large: From 150 million to 200 million T cells, an earlier analysis saw some 120 million unique TCR beta sequences.

Study conclusions and caveats: Analyzed later, association rates of TCRs varied across HLA loci, with DRB1 most and HLA-C fewest.

In the PCR, 60 Vbeta and 13 Jbeta primers were used. As originally analysed: Roughly 80 million unique TCR beta chains, 9 million to 12 million shared, were counted in a later analysis. Produced via immunoSEQ multiplex PCR; TCRdb's table is partial and in-frame only. V and J calls and clone size are given by that table; D and trimming were obtained from the DNA. In the table there are over 150,000 clones, about 81% of which are singletons. Note on this clone: The antigen remains unidentified.

The source of this sequence is a woman between 18 and 29 years old in good health and CMV-seronegative. The sample taken for sequencing was PBMCs.

The CDR3: CASSVRPQETQYF. CDR3 DNA sequence: TGTGCCAGCAGCGTGCGGCCGCAAGAGACCCAGTACTTC. The chain links TRBV9 to TRBJ2-5; no clear D. The CDR3 is made up of 13 amino acids. Per the germline V gene, CDR1 is SGDLS and CDR2 is YYNGEE. V was cut by 2 bases and J by 2 bases, with 7 bases left in between.